These 8 T cell receptor beta chains were all obtained from the same sample, sequenced in a study of T cell repertoires in cytomegalovirus infection. No antigen has been identified for these receptors. TCRdb reanalysed the reads using MiXCR and keeps one entry per CDR3 protein. Among around 900,000 distinct CDR3 sequences listed, roughly a third were seen once. The sequencing here drew on cultured CD8+ T cells from PBMCs, taken from culture after CMV antigen stimulation. These receptors all come from a human donor in good health (CMV status not recorded). Some clones in this sample may be carry-over from other donors' samples.

This clonotype was seen only once. The chain couples TRBV19 to TRBJ2-5; TRBD1 matches 8 bases. CDR3 length equals 16 residues. CDR1 is LNHDA and CDR2 is SQIVND in the germline V gene (reference sequence). Trimming at V came to 3 bases and at J to 1 base, leaving 7 bases not matched to a gene. CDR3 bases: TGTGCCAGTAGTATGGTGACAGGGGCCTTCCAAGAGACCCAGTACTTC. Its protein is CASSMVTGAFQETQYF.

The V call is TRBV6-6, the J call TRBJ2-1, with a tentative D call TRBD2 (7 bases). V was pared by 2 bases and J by 7 bases, with 36 bases between. Germline assignment: CDR1 MNHNY and CDR2 SVGAGI (reference sequence). The CDR3 spans 22 residues. This CDR3 is CASSYPPGGQGSASMDWNEQFF. CDR3 in DNA: TGTGCCAGCAGTTACCCCCCCGGGGGGCAAGGGAGTGCTAGCATGGATTGGAATGAGCAGTTCTTC.

V and J are TRBV12-3 or TRBV12-4 and TRBJ1-2; possibly TRBD1 for D (5 bases). CDR3 length: 14 residues. Trimming pared 6 bases from V and 8 bases from J, leaving 19 bases between. CDR3 region: CASRTRDELKGYTF. The CDR3 DNA reads as TGTGCCAGCAGGACCCGGGACGAGCTAAAAGGCTACACCTTC.

This clonotype was counted at least ten times. This chain uses TRBV7-6 with TRBJ1-1; D remains ambiguous. The CDR3 runs 14 residues. Trimming pared 0 bases from V and 1 base from J, leaving 6 bases between. Germline lookup yields CDR1 SGHVS and CDR2 FNYEAQ. CDR3: CASSLAGRNTEAFF. The DNA of the CDR3 is TGTGCCAGCAGCTTAGCGGGCAGGAACACTGAAGCTTTCTTT.

This clonotype was seen repeatedly, ten times or more. The V and J genes are TRBV7-6 and TRBJ1-1, with a tentative D call TRBD1 (5 bases). There are 17 residues in the CDR3. V was cut by 3 bases and J by 4 bases, with 21 bases left in between. The germline CDR1 and CDR2 sequences are SGHVS and FNYEAQ. This chain's CDR3 is CASSFQREDLGGTEAFF. The CDR3 DNA reads TGTGCCAGCAGCTTTCAACGGGAGGACCTGGGGGGCACTGAAGCTTTCTTT.

The CDR3 loop is CASSLTSEGTDTQYF. The CDR3 DNA sequence: TGTGCCAGCAGCCTGACTAGTGAGGGCACAGATACGCAGTATTTT. The genes are TRBV5-4 and TRBJ2-3; a possible D gene is TRBD2 (6 bases). This CDR3 contains 15 residues. Trimming took 4 bases from V and 1 from J, leaving 13 bases between them. Germline V gives CDR1 SGHNT, CDR2 YYREEE (reference sequence).

The rearrangement uses TRBV4-2 and TRBJ2-1; 7 bases map to TRBD2. Trimming at V came to 0 bases and at J to 5 bases, leaving 7 bases not matched to a gene. This CDR3 region has 16 residues. Germline CDR1 and CDR2: LGHNA and YNFKEQ. Here the CDR3 DNA reads TGTGCCAGCAGCCAAGAAATTGGAGCGGGGCACAATGAGCAGTTCTTC. Translating it yields CASSQEIGAGHNEQFF.

The V and J genes are TRBV27 and TRBJ2-2; TRBD1 might be the D (7 bases). V was shortened by 7 bases and J by 3 bases, with 15 bases between the two germline ends. Germline values: CDR1 MNHEY, CDR2 SMNVEV (reference sequence). The CDR3 length is 15 residues. This CDR3 is CASTPQGGHTGELFF. CDR3 DNA sequence: TGTGCCAGCACTCCGCAGGGGGGCCACACCGGGGAGCTGTTTTTT.